In its sample, the clone carrying this T cell receptor beta chain was seen a few times. Its antigen is as yet unknown. This entry comes from a study of CD4 T cells in relation to SARS-CoV-2 and coronaviruses. Study background: After 10 days of antigen culture, PBMC TCR beta CDR3s were sequenced. Crossreactive spike epitopes shared across donors were mapped to their HLA restriction.

Before the COVID-19 pandemic, during about 2010-2018, CD4+ T cells were taken from unexposed donors. CD4+ T cells were isolated from the cells after 10 days of culture. Fresh IL-2 medium replaced half the medium on days 3 and 7. CDR1 is PRHDT and CDR2 is FYEKMQ in the germline V gene (reference sequence). The CDR3 length is 16 residues. J lost 1 base, V lost 6 bases, and 12 bases had no gene match. The study, taken as a whole, reports: Compared with monoreactive clones, crossreactive clones showed significantly weaker SARS-CoV-2 expansion.

The assay was immunoSEQ multiplex PCR, and TCRdb's table has in-frame clones only and misses some. The sample records more than 20,000 clones, 65% to 85% being singletons. This TCR was sampled from a human donor in good health. The genes are TRBV13 and TRBJ2-7, with 7 bases fitting TRBD2. Sample: CD4+ T cells from PBMCs, cultured in vitro. This CDR3 is CASSSLGTIKSYEQYF. As DNA, the CDR3 is TGTGCCAGCAGTTCTCTGGGGACTATAAAGTCCTACGAGCAGTACTTC.